Below, 15 T cell receptor beta chains from the same sample are listed, as sequenced in a study of blood T cell repertoires in COVID-19. TCRdb's table, derived via immunoSEQ multiplex PCR, lists solely in-frame clones and lacks some. The table includes almost 400,000 clones, more than 75% detected once. Sequencing was done on a sample of PBMCs or T cells enriched from blood (not recorded which). These TCRs come from a woman younger than 45 with acute COVID-19.

The V and J genes are TRBV6-6 and TRBJ2-1; perhaps TRBD2 as D (6 bases). This CDR3 region has 15 residues. Germline lookup yields CDR1 MNHNY and CDR2 SVGAGI (reference sequence). V was cut by 5 bases and J by 0 bases, with 11 bases left in between. CDR3 in amino acids: CASSQDYLSYNEQFF. CDR3 sequence (DNA): TGTGCCAGCAGTCAGGACTACCTCTCCTACAATGAGCAGTTCTTC.

V gene TRBV11-3 combines with J gene TRBJ1-1; D may be TRBD1 (5 bases). The CDR3 is 15 amino acids. V gave up 0 bases and J gave up 3 bases, with 11 bases separating them. Germline V CDR1 and CDR2: SGHNT, YENEEA. The CDR3 nucleotides read TGTGCCAGCAGCTTAGATGGGAGGGGTGACACTGAAGCTTTCTTT. This encodes CASSLDGRGDTEAFF.

This clone occurred once. CDR3: CASSLRGRGSLANEQFF. The CDR3, as DNA: TGTGCCAGCAGCTTAAGGGGGAGGGGGAGCCTAGCTAATGAGCAGTTCTTC. V gene TRBV7-3 combines with J gene TRBJ2-1; D perhaps matches TRBD2 (7 bases). The CDR3 is made up of 17 amino acids. Per the germline V gene, CDR1 is SGHTA and CDR2 is FQGTGA. Trimming stripped 1 base from V and 7 bases from J, with 20 bases between. The full variable domain, completed using reference TRBV7-3 and TRBJ2-1, is GAGVSQTPSNKVTEKGKYVELRCDPISGHTALYWYRQSLGQGPEFLIYFQGTGAADDSGLPNDRFFAVRPEGSVSTLKIQRTERGDSAVYLCASSLRGRGSLANEQFFGPGTRLTVL.

The chain couples TRBV19 to TRBJ1-1; unclear D gene. This CDR3 contains 13 residues. Trimming stripped 5 bases from V and 4 bases from J, with 11 bases between. CDR1 is LNHDA, CDR2 SQIVND, per germline (reference sequence). For the CDR3, the DNA is TGTGCCAGTAGTGTACGGGGTCGCACTGAAGCTTTCTTT. Its protein is CASSVRGRTEAFF.

This chain joins TRBV9 and TRBJ2-1; D possibly corresponds to TRBD1 (5 bases). The CDR3 has 14 residues. Germline V lookup: CDR1 SGDLS, CDR2 YYNGEE. Trimming stripped 3 bases from V and 4 bases from J, with 11 bases between. Here the CDR3 reads CASSGPGFYNEQFF. The CDR3 DNA reads as TGTGCCAGCAGCGGGCCAGGGTTTTACAATGAGCAGTTCTTC.

The chain has TRBV5-5 and TRBJ1-2, with a weak D call TRBD1 (5 bases). This CDR3 is built from 13 residues. With 3 bases removed from V and 8 bases from J, the gap between germline ends came to 14 bases. The germline V gene has CDR1 SGHKS and CDR2 YYEKEE (reference sequence). The CDR3 here is CASSSPGSGGYTF. The DNA of the CDR3 is TGTGCCAGCAGCTCCCCAGGGTCGGGCGGCTACACCTTC.

The chain uses TRBV7-2 and TRBJ2-2; TRBD1 aligns across 9 bases. Germline CDR1 is SGHTA and CDR2 is FQGNSA. Unmatched junction bases numbered 6, after V lost 1 base and J lost 6 bases. The CDR3 is 16 amino acids. Here the CDR3 reads CASSLDPGQGSGELFF. The CDR3, as DNA: TGTGCCAGCAGCTTAGACCCGGGACAGGGATCCGGGGAGCTGTTTTTT.

In regard to this clone: The sample carries other DNA sequences with the same CDR3. This sequence joins TRBV7-9 and TRBJ2-2; D not resolved. Deletions cut 2 bases from V and 6 bases from J, with 4 bases between. The length of the CDR3 is 12 residues. Germline values: CDR1 SEHNR, CDR2 FQNEAQ (reference sequence). The CDR3 loop is CASSLSSGELFF. As DNA, the CDR3 is TGTGCCAGCAGCTTATCCTCCGGGGAGCTGTTTTTT.

In its sample, this clone was seen a few times. The chain uses TRBV3-1 (or the pseudogene TRBV3-2) and TRBJ1-5; D not certain. In germline, CDR1 is LGHDT, CDR2 YNNKEL (reference sequence). Trimming removed 4 bases at V and 0 bases at J, with 7 bases between. The length of the CDR3 is 14 residues. CDR3 in amino acids: CASSPQTSNQPQHF. The CDR3 DNA reads as TGTGCCAGCAGCCCACAGACTAGCAATCAGCCCCAGCATTTT.

This chain uses TRBV12-3 or TRBV12-4 with TRBJ2-7; 8 bases line up with TRBD1. V trimming: 5 bases; J trimming: 5 bases; junction bases outside the gene matches: 5. CDR3 length: 13 residues. In DNA form, the CDR3 reads TGTGCCAGCAGTACCGGGACAGGCAACGAGCAGTACTTC. This gives the protein CASSTGTGNEQYF.

This clone was seen once. The genes are TRBV10-3 and TRBJ1-2; 7 bases are shared with TRBD1. Germline assignment: CDR1 ENHRY and CDR2 SYGVKD. The CDR3 loop spans 13 amino acids. Trimming took 2 bases from V and 4 from J; bases not matched to a gene: 1. The CDR3 bases are TGTGCCATCAGTGAGGGGACAGCCTATGGCTACACCTTC. Amino acid sequence: CAISEGTAYGYTF.

This clone was observed a single time. The chain recombines TRBV21-1 with TRBJ2-3; TRBD2 is the table's D call, not checked against the DNA. TRBV21-1 is assigned pseudogene status. This CDR3 comprises 17 residues. The CDR3 coding sequence is TGTGCCAGCAGCAAAGTCGTCCTAGCGGGGTGGGTAGATACGCAGTATTTT. Protein: CASSKVVLAGWVDTQYF.

Note on this clone: In the same sample, other DNA sequences code for this CDR3. The chain is built from TRBV24-1 and TRBJ1-4, with 10 bases identical to TRBD1. Germline V gene sequence: CDR1 KGHDR, CDR2 SFDVKD. The trim removed 4 bases at V and 6 bases at J, leaving 4 bases unmatched. There are 15 residues in the CDR3. The CDR3 DNA is TGTGCCACCAGTGACCCCGGGACAGGGGATGAAAAACTGTTTTTT. Its translation is CATSDPGTGDEKLFF.

The CDR3 protein is CSARTNYEQYF. The CDR3 DNA reads TGCAGTGCTCGGACTAATTACGAGCAGTACTTC. The J gene is TRBJ2-7, the V gene TRBV20-1; possibly TRBD2 for D (6 bases). This CDR3 is built from 11 residues. CDR1 is DFQATT and CDR2 is SNEGSKA in the germline V gene (reference sequence). Trimming stripped 5 bases from V and 4 bases from J, with 9 bases between.

The chain couples TRBV21-1 to TRBJ2-3; the D call in the table, TRBD2, was not verified against the DNA. TRBV21-1 is annotated as a pseudogene. This CDR3 is 17 amino acids long. Written as DNA, the CDR3 is TGTGCCAGCACCTCCGGTTCGGTCTTGAAAGGCACAGATACGCAGTATTTT. Translating it yields CASTSGSVLKGTDTQYF.